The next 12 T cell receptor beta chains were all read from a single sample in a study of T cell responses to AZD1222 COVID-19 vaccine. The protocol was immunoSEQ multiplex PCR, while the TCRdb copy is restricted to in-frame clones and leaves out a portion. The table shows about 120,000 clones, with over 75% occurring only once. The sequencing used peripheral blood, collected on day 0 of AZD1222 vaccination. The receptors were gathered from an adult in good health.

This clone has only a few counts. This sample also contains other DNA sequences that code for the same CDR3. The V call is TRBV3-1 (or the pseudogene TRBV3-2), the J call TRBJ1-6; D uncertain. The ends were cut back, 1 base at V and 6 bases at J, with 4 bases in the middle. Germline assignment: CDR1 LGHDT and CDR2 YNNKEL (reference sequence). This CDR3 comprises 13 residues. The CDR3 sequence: CASSQGGNSPLHF. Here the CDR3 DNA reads TGTGCCAGCAGCCAAGGAGGTAATTCACCCCTCCACTTT.

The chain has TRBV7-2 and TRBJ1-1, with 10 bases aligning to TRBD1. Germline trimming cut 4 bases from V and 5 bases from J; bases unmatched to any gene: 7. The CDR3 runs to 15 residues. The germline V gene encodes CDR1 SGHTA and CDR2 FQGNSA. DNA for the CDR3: TGTGCCAGCAGCTCTCGACAGGGGGCAAGGACTGAAGCTTTCTTT. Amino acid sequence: CASSSRQGARTEAFF.

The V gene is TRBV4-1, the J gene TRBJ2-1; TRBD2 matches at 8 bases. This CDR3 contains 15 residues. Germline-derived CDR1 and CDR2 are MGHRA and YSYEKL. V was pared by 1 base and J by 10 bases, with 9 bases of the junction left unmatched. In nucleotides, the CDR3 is TGCGCCAGCAGCCAAGGCGTTAGCGGGATTTTGGAGCAGTTCTTC. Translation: CASSQGVSGILEQFF.

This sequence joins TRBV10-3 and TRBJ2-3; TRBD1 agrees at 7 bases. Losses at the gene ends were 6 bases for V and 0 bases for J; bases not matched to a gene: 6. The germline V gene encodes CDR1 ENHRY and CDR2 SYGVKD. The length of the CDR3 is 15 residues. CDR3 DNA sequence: TGTGCCATCAGAGGGACAGAAACTAGCACAGATACGCAGTATTTT. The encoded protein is CAIRGTETSTDTQYF.

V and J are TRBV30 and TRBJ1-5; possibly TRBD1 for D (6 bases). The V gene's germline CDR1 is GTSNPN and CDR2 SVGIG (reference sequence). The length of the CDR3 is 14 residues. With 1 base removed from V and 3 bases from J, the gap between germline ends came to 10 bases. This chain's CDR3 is CAWSGGQPNQPQHF. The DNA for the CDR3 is TGTGCCTGGAGTGGAGGACAGCCCAATCAGCCCCAGCATTTT.

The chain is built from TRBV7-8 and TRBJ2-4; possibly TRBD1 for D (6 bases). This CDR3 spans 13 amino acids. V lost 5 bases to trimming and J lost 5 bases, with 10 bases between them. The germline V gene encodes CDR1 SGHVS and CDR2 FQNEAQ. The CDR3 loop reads CASSPTGENIQYF. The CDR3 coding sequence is TGTGCCAGCAGCCCGACAGGAGAAAACATTCAGTACTTC.

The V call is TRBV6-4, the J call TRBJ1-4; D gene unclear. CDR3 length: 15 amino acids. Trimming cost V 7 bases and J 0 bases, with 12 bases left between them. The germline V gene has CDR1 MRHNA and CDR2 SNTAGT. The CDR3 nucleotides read TGTGCCAGCACCAAGCCGGGAACAACTAATGAAAAACTGTTTTTT. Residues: CASTKPGTTNEKLFF.

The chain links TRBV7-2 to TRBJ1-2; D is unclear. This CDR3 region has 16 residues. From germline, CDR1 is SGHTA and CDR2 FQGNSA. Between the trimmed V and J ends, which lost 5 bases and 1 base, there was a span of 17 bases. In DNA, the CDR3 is TGTGCCAGCAGCCCAGTCCATCGTATCCTTAACTATGGCTACACCTTC. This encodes CASSPVHRILNYGYTF.

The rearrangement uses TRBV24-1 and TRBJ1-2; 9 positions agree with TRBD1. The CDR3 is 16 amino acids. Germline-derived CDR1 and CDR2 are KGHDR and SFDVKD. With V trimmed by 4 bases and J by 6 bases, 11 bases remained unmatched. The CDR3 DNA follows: TGTGCCACCAGTGAGGGGCCGACAGGGGGTAAAAATGGCTACACCTTC. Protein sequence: CATSEGPTGGKNGYTF.

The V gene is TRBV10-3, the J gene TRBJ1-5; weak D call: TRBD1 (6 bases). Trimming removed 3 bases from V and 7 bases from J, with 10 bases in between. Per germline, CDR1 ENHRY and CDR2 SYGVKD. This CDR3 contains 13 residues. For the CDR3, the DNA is TGTGCCATCAGTGAAGGGGGGCCACAGCCCCAGCATTTT. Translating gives CAISEGGPQPQHF.

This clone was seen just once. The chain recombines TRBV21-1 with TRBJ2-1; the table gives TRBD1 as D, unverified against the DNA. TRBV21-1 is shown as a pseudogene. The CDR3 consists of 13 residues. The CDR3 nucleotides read TGTGCCAGCAGCACGGGACACCACAATGAGCAGTTCTTC. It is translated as CASSTGHHNEQFF.

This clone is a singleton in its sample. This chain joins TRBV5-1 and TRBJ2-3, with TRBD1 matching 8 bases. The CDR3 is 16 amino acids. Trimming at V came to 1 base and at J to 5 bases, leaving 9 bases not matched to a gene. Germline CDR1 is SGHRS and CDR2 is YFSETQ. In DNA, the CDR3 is TGCGCCAGCAGCTTGTTGGGGCAGGGGGCTGGAGATACGCAGTATTTT. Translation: CASSLLGQGAGDTQYF.